The sequence of this TCR beta chain was determined in a study of regulatory T cells in long-lasting Graves disease. Time point here: newly diagnosed GD, antithyroid drugs for less than 3 months. Following extraction of RNA from PBMCs, that RNA was used to make the TCR library. Relying on iRepertoire HTBI primers and Arm-PCR of CDR3 regions, the team built TCR beta libraries. TCRdb itself ran the multiplex PCR reads through MiXCR, one entry per CDR3 protein. The sample holds hundreds of thousands of distinct CDR3 sequences, about 16% seen once. The sample holds many counts of this clonotype. The sample also formed part of further work on T cells in Graves' hyperthyroidism and ophthalmopathy.

Source: peripheral blood mononuclear cells (PBMCs), taken at new diagnosis, from a patient treated with antithyroid drugs. The sequence came from a man aged 18 to 30 with Graves disease.

The CDR3 protein is CASRGTGSEAFF. The DNA of the CDR3 is TGTGCCAGCAGAGGGACAGGGTCCGAAGCTTTCTTT. The J gene is TRBJ1-1, the V gene TRBV28; TRBD1 agrees at 9 bases. V gave up 6 bases and J gave up 8 bases; unmatched junction bases: 4. Germline V gene lookup returns CDR1 MDHEN and CDR2 SYDVKM. The CDR3 has 12 amino acids.